This entry lists 10 T cell receptor beta chains sequenced from one sample in a study of blood T cell repertoires in COVID-19. Using immunoSEQ multiplex PCR, the repertoire was profiled, and TCRdb retains in-frame clones only, with some absent. The repertoire holds 350,000 to 450,000 clones, with about 88% as singletons. Sequenced input: peripheral blood. Receptor source: a woman aged 60-70 years with COVID-19, enrolled during active disease.

The gene calls are TRBV6-6 and TRBJ1-1, with D unresolved. Germline lookup yields CDR1 MNHNY and CDR2 SVGAGI (reference sequence). The CDR3 consists of 15 residues. V dropped 4 bases and J dropped 3 bases, with 15 bases sitting between them. The chain's CDR3 is CASSSPPMADTEAFF. The CDR3 DNA is TGTGCCAGCAGTTCCCCCCCCATGGCAGACACTGAAGCTTTCTTT.

This clone was seen once. The rearrangement links TRBV5-1 to TRBJ1-6; D is unresolved. Per the germline V gene, CDR1 is SGHRS and CDR2 is YFSETQ. The CDR3 is 13 amino acids. V lost 5 bases, J lost 9 bases, and 12 bases lay in between. CDR3 nucleotides: TGCGCCAGCAGTCGCGGTCTTACTTCACCCCTCCACTTT. Translating gives CASSRGLTSPLHF.

J is TRBJ1-5 and V is TRBV15; possibly TRBD1 for D (6 bases). The CDR3 length is 15 residues. Germline CDR1 is LNHNV and CDR2 is YYDKDF (reference sequence). Trimming left V 5 bases short and J 1 base short, with 12 bases between. CDR3 nucleotides: TGTGCCACCAGCCGGGACACCCGGAGCAATCAGCCCCAGCATTTT. Translating gives CATSRDTRSNQPQHF.

The V gene is TRBV7-3, the J gene TRBJ2-2, with a weak D call TRBD2 (6 bases). The CDR3 contains 16 residues. V lost 4 bases and J 1 base, leaving 13 bases between the germline ends. Per germline, CDR1 SGHTA and CDR2 FQGTGA. Written as DNA, the CDR3 is TGTGCCAGCAGCTCTTATGCGGGACTGAACACCGGGGAGCTGTTTTTT. Protein product: CASSSYAGLNTGELFF.

The chain combines TRBV14 with TRBJ2-7, with a possible D match to TRBD1 (6 bases). The CDR3 runs 16 residues. CDR1 is SGHDN, CDR2 FVKESK, per germline. Trimming removed 4 bases from V and 7 bases from J, with 23 bases in between. CDR3 amino acids: CASSRLEYYREPEQYF. For the CDR3, the DNA is TGTGCCAGCAGCCGGCTTGAGTATTACAGGGAACCGGAGCAGTACTTC.

The gene calls are TRBV18 and TRBJ2-3, with D perhaps TRBD2 (6 bases). The ends were cut back, 6 bases at V and 4 bases at J, with 14 bases in the middle. The germline V gene has CDR1 KGHSH and CDR2 LQKENI. CDR3 length equals 14 residues. The CDR3: CASSQGGEADTQYF. The CDR3 DNA follows: TGTGCCAGCTCCCAAGGCGGGGAGGCAGATACGCAGTATTTT.

The rearrangement links TRBV18 to TRBJ1-1, with a possible D match to TRBD1 (5 bases). This CDR3 region has 16 residues. CDR1 KGHSH and CDR2 LQKENI come from the germline V gene. V was cut by 2 bases and J by 3 bases, with 16 bases left in between. The CDR3 nucleotides are TGTGCCAGCTCACCAACGGGGGGAGGCGGGTACACTGAAGCTTTCTTT. It translates to CASSPTGGGGYTEAFF. The entire variable domain, with the rest obtained from reference TRBV18 and TRBJ1-1, is as follows: NAGVMQNPRHLVRRRGQEARLRCSPMKGHSHVYWYRQLPEEGLKFMVYLQKENIIDESGMPKERFSAEFPKEGPSILRIQQVVRGDSAAYFCASSPTGGGGYTEAFFGQGTRLTVV.

The chain combines TRBV5-1 with TRBJ2-7; TRBD2 is a possible D gene (6 bases). V was shortened by 4 bases and J by 1 base, with 6 bases between the two germline ends. Germline-derived CDR1 and CDR2 are SGHRS and YFSETQ. This CDR3 is 12 amino acids long. The DNA for the CDR3 is TGCGCCAGCAGCCGGGGGTCCTACGAGCAGTACTTC. It specifies CASSRGSYEQYF.

The chain links TRBV7-2 to TRBJ2-3; 13 nucleotides agree with TRBD2. Germline CDR1 reads SGHTA; CDR2 reads FQGNSA. The CDR3 covers 19 residues. V shed 1 base and J 1 base; nucleotides not matched to a gene: 8. The CDR3 DNA follows: TGTGCCAGCAGCTTAGTAGGCGGGACTAGCGGGGAACGCACAGATACGCAGTATTTT. Protein sequence: CASSLVGGTSGERTDTQYF.

This clone appeared a single time. The V gene is TRBV27, the J gene TRBJ1-1; TRBD1 is a possible D gene (6 bases). The CDR3 is 15 amino acids. Trimming removed 0 bases at V and 4 bases at J, with 12 bases between. CDR1 is MNHEY and CDR2 is SMNVEV in the germline V gene (reference sequence). CDR3 loop: CASSLSMGHVTEAFF. CDR3 DNA sequence: TGTGCCAGCAGTTTATCGATGGGACACGTCACTGAAGCTTTCTTT.